Listed here are 11 T cell receptor beta chains from one sample, sequenced in a study of cytomegalovirus exposure and HLA in healthy donors. Some clones are missing from TCRdb's copy, which holds only in-frame ones; the method was immunoSEQ multiplex PCR. This sample has roughly 120,000 clones, with roughly 91% found just once. The sequencing input was PBMCs. The origin of the receptors is a man aged 30 to 45 in good health and CMV-seronegative.

The J gene is TRBJ1-2, the V gene TRBV28; D is perhaps TRBD1 (6 bases). This CDR3 region has 14 residues. Trimming cost V 3 bases and J 6 bases, with 14 bases left between them. Germline CDR1 MDHEN, CDR2 SYDVKM. In DNA, the CDR3 is TGTGCCAGCAGTTTTGCGGGGGCGCAAAATGGCTACACCTTC. Translated: CASSFAGAQNGYTF.

This rearrangement joins TRBV13 to TRBJ1-2, with 11 bases matching TRBD1. CDR1 is PRHDT, CDR2 FYEKMQ, per germline (reference sequence). The length of the CDR3 is 11 residues. Trimming took 5 bases from V and 13 from J; bases not matched to a gene: 3. CDR3 coding DNA: TGTGCCAGCAGCACAGGGACAGGGGGCACCTTC. It translates to CASSTGTGGTF.

The CDR3 DNA sequence: TGTGCCAGTAAAAGGGACACGGTTGCCACTGAAGCTTTCTTT. Residues: CASKRDTVATEAFF. The chain carries TRBV9 and TRBJ1-1; a weak D match, TRBD1 (6 bases). Germline-derived CDR1 and CDR2 are SGDLS and YYNGEE. The CDR3 totals 14 residues. Trimming removed 8 bases from V and 4 bases from J, with 18 bases in between. Together with reference TRBV9 and TRBJ1-1, the CDR3 gives the full variable domain: DSGVTQTPKHLITATGQRVTLRCSPRSGDLSVYWYQQSLDQGLQFLIQYYNGEERAKGNILERFSAQQFPDLHSELNLSSLELGDSALYFCASKRDTVATEAFFGQGTRLTVV.

The chain couples TRBV19 to TRBJ2-3; D is perhaps TRBD2 (6 bases). The CDR3 spans 14 residues. CDR1 is LNHDA, CDR2 SQIVND, per germline (reference sequence). V was clipped by 3 bases and J by 5 bases, with 12 bases between them. In nucleotides, the CDR3 is TGTGCCAGTAGTATCGTAGTCGGGGGAGATACGCAGTATTTT. As protein: CASSIVVGGDTQYF.

The chain has TRBV19 and TRBJ1-5; D gene unclear. Deletions cut 2 bases from V and 7 bases from J, with 15 bases between. Germline CDR1 is LNHDA and CDR2 is SQIVND (reference sequence). The CDR3 has 15 amino acids. In DNA form, the CDR3 reads TGTGCCAGTAGTATACAAGGAGGAGTGAACCAGCCCCAGCATTTT. Protein sequence: CASSIQGGVNQPQHF.

The chain employs TRBV5-1 and TRBJ2-3; 8 bases are a match to TRBD2. V lost 2 bases and J lost 0; bases outside the gene matches: 2. CDR3 length: 15 residues. Germline V lookup: CDR1 SGHRS, CDR2 YFSETQ. The CDR3 loop reads CASSFSGISTDTQYF. CDR3 bases: TGCGCCAGCAGCTTTAGCGGGATAAGCACAGATACGCAGTATTTT.

The gene calls are TRBV9 and TRBJ2-1; 7 bases align to TRBD2. The CDR3 loop spans 14 amino acids. Germline-derived CDR1 and CDR2 are SGDLS and YYNGEE. After removal of 4 bases from V and 6 bases from J, the junction contained 7 bases not matched to a gene. The CDR3 region is CASSPRLAVNEQFF. In nucleotides, the CDR3 is TGTGCCAGCAGCCCGCGGCTAGCGGTCAATGAGCAGTTCTTC.

V and J are TRBV5-1 and TRBJ1-1; possible D gene TRBD1, 6 bases. V gave up 4 bases and J gave up 0 bases, with 13 bases separating them. Looked up from germline, CDR1 is SGHRS and CDR2 is YFSETQ. This CDR3 has 15 amino acids. This chain's CDR3 is CASSQWDTLNTEAFF. In DNA form, the CDR3 reads TGCGCCAGCAGCCAATGGGACACCCTGAACACTGAAGCTTTCTTT.

This chain uses TRBV5-1 with TRBJ2-7; 10 bases are a match to TRBD1. With V trimmed by 3 bases and J by 4 bases, 7 bases remained unmatched. Germline V lookup: CDR1 SGHRS, CDR2 YFSETQ. This CDR3 has 15 residues. The CDR3: CASSSWTGGMYEQYF. The CDR3 DNA follows: TGCGCCAGCAGCTCCTGGACAGGGGGTATGTACGAGCAGTACTTC.

The rearrangement uses TRBV6-5 and TRBJ2-7; 8 bases are shared with TRBD1. Germline V gives CDR1 MNHEY, CDR2 SVGAGI. The V gene end was trimmed by 4 bases and the J gene end by 6 bases; junction bases not matched to a gene: 11. The CDR3 sequence is 15 residues long. CDR3: CASSSPTGARSEQYF. CDR3 in DNA: TGTGCCAGCAGTTCCCCGACAGGGGCCAGGAGCGAGCAGTACTTC.

The J gene is TRBJ1-4, the V gene TRBV4-3; D is perhaps TRBD1 (5 bases). Germline CDR1 LGHNA, CDR2 YSLEER. Trimming removed 1 base from V and 8 bases from J, with 14 bases in between. The CDR3 spans 15 residues. CDR3 region: CASSQGGGYGEKLFF. DNA for the CDR3: TGCGCCAGCAGCCAAGGCGGGGGATATGGCGAAAAACTGTTTTTT.